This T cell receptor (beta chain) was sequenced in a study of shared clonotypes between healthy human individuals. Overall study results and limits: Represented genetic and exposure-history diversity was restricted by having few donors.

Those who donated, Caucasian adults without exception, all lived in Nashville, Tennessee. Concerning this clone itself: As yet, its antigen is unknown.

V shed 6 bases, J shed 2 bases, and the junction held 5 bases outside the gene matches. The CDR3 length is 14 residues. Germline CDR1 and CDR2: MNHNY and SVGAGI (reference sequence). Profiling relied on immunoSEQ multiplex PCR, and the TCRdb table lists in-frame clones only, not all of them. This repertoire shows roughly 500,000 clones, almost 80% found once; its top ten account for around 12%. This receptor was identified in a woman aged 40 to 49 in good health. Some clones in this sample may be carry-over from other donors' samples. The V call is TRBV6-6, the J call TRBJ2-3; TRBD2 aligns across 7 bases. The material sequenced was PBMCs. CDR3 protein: CASREGTNTDTQYF. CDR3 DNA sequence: TGTGCCAGCAGAGAAGGGACTAACACAGATACGCAGTATTTT.